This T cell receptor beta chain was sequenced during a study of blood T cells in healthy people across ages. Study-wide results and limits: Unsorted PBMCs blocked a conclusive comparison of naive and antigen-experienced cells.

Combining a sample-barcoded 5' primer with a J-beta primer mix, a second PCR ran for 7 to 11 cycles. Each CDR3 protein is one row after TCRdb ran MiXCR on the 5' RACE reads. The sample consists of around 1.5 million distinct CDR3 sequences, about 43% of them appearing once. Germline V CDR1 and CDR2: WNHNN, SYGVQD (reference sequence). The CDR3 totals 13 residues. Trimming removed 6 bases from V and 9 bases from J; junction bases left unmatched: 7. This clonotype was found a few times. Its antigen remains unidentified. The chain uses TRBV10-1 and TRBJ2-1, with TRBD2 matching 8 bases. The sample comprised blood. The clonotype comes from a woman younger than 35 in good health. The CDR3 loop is CASSVGGAAEQFF. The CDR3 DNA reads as TGCGCCAGCAGCGTCGGGGGGGCCGCTGAGCAGTTCTTC.